This T cell receptor (beta chain) was recorded in a study of blood T cell repertoires in COVID-19. CDR1 and CDR2 (germline): MNHNY, SVGAGI (reference sequence). V lost 11 bases and J lost 1, with 12 bases in between. This CDR3 region has 12 residues. TCRdb's copy holds only in-frame clones and misses some; the assay was immunoSEQ multiplex PCR. The table has about 190,000 clones, approximately 90% seen once. Sequenced input: peripheral blood. This receptor was obtained from a man under 40 with acute or convalescent COVID-19. The rearrangement links TRBV6-6 to TRBJ2-7; possibly TRBD2 for D (6 bases). The CDR3 nucleotides are TGTGCCTCAGGAGGGACTTCCTACGAGCAGTACTTC. Protein: CASGGTSYEQYF.